This entry lists 18 T cell receptor beta chains sequenced from one sample in a study of cytomegalovirus exposure and HLA in healthy donors. The PCR was carried out with 60 Vbeta primers and 13 Jbeta primers. TCRdb's table, derived via immunoSEQ multiplex PCR, lists solely in-frame clones and lacks some. The sample includes around 170,000 clones, approximately 80% seen only once; the top ten take roughly 2.8%. The specimen sequenced was PBMCs. The receptors shown here come from a woman between 45 and 60 years old in good health and CMV-seropositive.

The J gene is TRBJ1-1, the V gene TRBV21-1; TRBD1, the D gene given by the table, was not confirmed from the DNA. TRBV21-1 is a pseudogene segment. The CDR3 consists of 16 residues. CDR3 sequence (DNA): TGTGCCAGCAGCAAGGGGCATCGTTTATCGAACACTGAAGCTTTCTTT. The encoded protein is CASSKGHRLSNTEAFF.

Only one count was recorded for this clone. V usage is TRBV7-6 and J usage is TRBJ2-1; 8 bases are shared with TRBD2. Germline V gene data show CDR1 as SGHVS and CDR2 as FNYEAQ. V shed 1 base and J 0 bases; nucleotides not matched to a gene: 17. CDR3 size: 21 residues. CDR3 in DNA: TGTGCCAGCAGCTTAGGCCCAGCCTTGGCGGGGGGCGCGAGCTCCTACAATGAGCAGTTCTTC. This gives the protein CASSLGPALAGGASSYNEQFF.

V and J are TRBV28 and TRBJ2-3; 9 positions match TRBD2. Germline CDR1 is MDHEN and CDR2 is SYDVKM. V shed 5 bases and J 0 bases; nucleotides not matched to a gene: 6. The length of the CDR3 is 16 residues. The CDR3 DNA follows: TGTGCCAGCAGTCCCTCCGCGGGGGGGAGCACAGATACGCAGTATTTT. This encodes CASSPSAGGSTDTQYF.

The chain uses TRBV4-1 and TRBJ2-1; no definite D call. The ends were cut back, 4 bases at V and 9 bases at J, with 13 bases in the middle. Germline CDR1 and CDR2: MGHRA and YSYEKL. The CDR3 runs to 13 residues. DNA for the CDR3: TGCGCCAGCAGCCCCGCCTCGGTTTTTGAGCAGTTCTTC. It is translated as CASSPASVFEQFF.

The chain couples TRBV11-2 to TRBJ2-1; D is possibly TRBD2 (6 bases). The CDR3 runs to 14 residues. The V end was cut by 4 bases, the J end by 3 bases, with 10 bases between. Germline CDR1 reads SGHAT; CDR2 reads FQNNGV. CDR3 sequence reads: CASSYRGLYNEQFF. The CDR3, as DNA: TGTGCCAGCAGCTATCGGGGACTCTACAATGAGCAGTTCTTC.

The chain employs TRBV27 and TRBJ2-5; 10 bases fit TRBD1. V was clipped by 6 bases and J by 5 bases; unmatched bases: 12. The CDR3 consists of 16 residues. Germline CDR1 is MNHEY and CDR2 is SMNVEV (reference sequence). The CDR3 DNA sequence: TGTGCCAGCAGGAAGTCGGGGACAGGGGTATCGGAGACCCAGTACTTC. Its translation is CASRKSGTGVSETQYF.

The chain joins TRBV28 to TRBJ1-6, with 10 positions matching TRBD1. The CDR3 spans 16 residues. Germline trimming cut 6 bases from V and 9 bases from J; bases unmatched to any gene: 11. CDR1 and CDR2 from the germline V gene are MDHEN and SYDVKM. DNA of the CDR3: TGTGCCAGCAGGAAAACCGGGACAGGGGATTTTTCACCCCTCCACTTT. Its translation: CASRKTGTGDFSPLHF.

The V gene is TRBV5-4, the J gene TRBJ1-2, with D possibly TRBD1 on 5 matching bases. Trimming left V 2 bases short and J 3 bases short, with 11 bases between. The V gene's germline CDR1 is SGHNT and CDR2 YYREEE (reference sequence). The CDR3 contains 14 residues. This chain's CDR3 is CASSFEGVYYGYTF. CDR3 DNA: TGTGCCAGCAGCTTTGAAGGGGTTTACTATGGCTACACCTTC.

This chain joins TRBV2 and TRBJ2-7, with TRBD1 as a possible D gene (6 bases). Germline assignment: CDR1 SNHLY and CDR2 FYNNEI. V shed 5 bases and J shed 2 bases, with 13 bases lying between them. The CDR3 sequence is 14 residues long. CDR3 DNA: TGTGCCAGCAGTCAACAGGGAGACACCTACGAGCAGTACTTC. This codes for CASSQQGDTYEQYF.

The rearrangement uses TRBV18 and TRBJ2-1; weak D call: TRBD1 (6 bases). Germline CDR1 is KGHSH and CDR2 is LQKENI. V was cut by 2 bases and J by 9 bases, with 14 bases left in between. The CDR3 has 14 amino acids. In DNA form, the CDR3 reads TGTGCCAGCTCACCAATTCGGCAGGGGATTGAGCAGTTCTTC. Protein product: CASSPIRQGIEQFF.

J is TRBJ1-2 and V is TRBV7-9; maybe TRBD1 (6 bases). The CDR3 is 14 residues long. Looked up from germline, CDR1 is SEHNR and CDR2 is FQNEAQ (reference sequence). V was pared by 0 bases and J by 6 bases, with 11 bases between. In DNA form, the CDR3 reads TGTGCCAGCAGCTTAGCCGAGGGGGGGCATGGCTACACCTTC. This codes for CASSLAEGGHGYTF.

The chain employs TRBV5-4 and TRBJ1-1; TRBD1 matches at 8 bases. The germline V gene encodes CDR1 SGHNT and CDR2 YYREEE (reference sequence). Trimming at V came to 4 bases and at J to 2 bases, leaving 7 bases not matched to a gene. This CDR3 comprises 15 residues. As DNA, the CDR3 is TGTGCCAGCAGCCCCCGGACAGGGTCTAACACTGAAGCTTTCTTT. This codes for CASSPRTGSNTEAFF. The full variable domain, in which reference TRBV5-4 and TRBJ1-1 provide the parts outside the CDR3, is ETGVTQSPTHLIKTRGQQVTLRCSSQSGHNTVSWYQQALGQGPQFIFQYYREEENGRGNFPPRFSGLQFPNYSSELNVNALELDDSALYLCASSPRTGSNTEAFFGQGTRLTVV.

The genes are TRBV27 and TRBJ1-2; D is uncertain. CDR1 is MNHEY, CDR2 SMNVEV, per germline (reference sequence). Trimming took 6 bases from V and 7 from J, leaving 9 bases between them. This CDR3 has 11 residues. CDR3 protein: CASRGRGGYTF. The CDR3 DNA follows: TGTGCCAGCAGGGGTCGGGGTGGCTACACCTTC.

This clone was detected only a few times. This rearrangement joins TRBV5-1 to TRBJ1-1; 9 bases are a match to TRBD1. V was pared by 0 bases and J by 9 bases, with 6 bases of the junction left unmatched. This CDR3 contains 14 residues. Per the germline V gene, CDR1 is SGHRS and CDR2 is YFSETQ. This CDR3 is CASSLAQGAIQAFF. In DNA, the CDR3 is TGCGCCAGCAGCTTGGCACAGGGGGCAATTCAAGCTTTCTTT.

The chain combines TRBV11-2 with TRBJ2-5; tentative D call: TRBD2 (6 bases). Germline V gene data show CDR1 as SGHAT and CDR2 as FQNNGV. This CDR3 comprises 13 residues. V was clipped by 5 bases and J by 2 bases, with 9 bases between them. The CDR3 DNA follows: TGTGCCAGCAGCCAGGGACTGCAAGAGACCCAGTACTTC. Amino acids: CASSQGLQETQYF.

Remarks on this clone: The junction differs from germline at one of its ends, possibly a read error. The V call is TRBV7-7, the J call TRBJ2-3, with 10 bases aligning to TRBD2. CDR1 and CDR2 from the germline V gene are SSHAT and FNYEAQ (reference sequence). The CDR3 loop spans 16 amino acids. The CDR3 here is CASTDLLAGSTDTQYF. CDR3 DNA sequence: TGTGCTAGCACCGACCTACTAGCGGGGAGCACAGATACGCAGTATTTT.

This rearrangement joins TRBV7-2 to TRBJ1-2; D uncertain. The CDR3 consists of 15 residues. Germline loops: CDR1 SGHTA, CDR2 FQGNSA. Trimming cost V 1 base and J 8 bases, with 17 bases left between them. The DNA of the CDR3 is TGTGCCAGCAGCTTAGGAGCGCCCCCGGTAAAGGGCTACACCTTC. Translating it yields CASSLGAPPVKGYTF.

The rearrangement joins TRBV10-2 to TRBJ2-2; TRBD1 matches at 7 bases. This CDR3 is 14 amino acids long. Germline V gene lookup returns CDR1 WSHSY and CDR2 SAAADI. J gave up 2 bases and V 8 bases, and 5 bases lay outside the gene matches. The CDR3 DNA follows: TGCGCCAGCCACCGACAGGGCAACACCGGGGAGCTGTTTTTT. Translation gives CASHRQGNTGELFF.